The 21 T cell receptor beta chains given below trace back to one sample, sequenced in a study of blood T cell repertoires in COVID-19 (dated by TCRdb to the early 2020s). Preparation of the library involved the immunoSEQ multiplex PCR assay. TCRdb took over this immuneACCESS table, retaining in-frame rearrangements with V and J assigned. Such tables are incomplete; in checked studies, under half of the missing clones stem from an unresolved V gene, and the remainder is unexplained. The sample has 200,000 to 250,000 clones on record, about nine tenths of them singletons. The ten largest clones represent 3% to 3.5% of the sample. Sample: PBMCs or T cells enriched from blood (not recorded which). These receptors were obtained from a woman aged 45-65 years in a cohort exposed to, infected with or recovered from COVID-19 (not recorded which).

This clone has more than one count but fewer than ten. A junction end diverges from the germline sequence, so it may reflect a read error. The J gene is TRBJ2-1, the V gene TRBV7-7; 8 bases match TRBD2. Per the germline V gene, CDR1 is SSHAT and CDR2 is FNYEAQ (reference sequence). This CDR3 region has 15 residues. The CDR3 sequence is CASSISGAGYNEQFF. DNA for the CDR3: TGTGCTAGCAGTATTAGCGGGGCTGGGTACAATGAGCAGTTCTTC.

The gene calls are TRBV27 and TRBJ2-1; 8 positions match TRBD2. Germline V CDR1 and CDR2: MNHEY, SMNVEV (reference sequence). Trimming cost V 3 bases and J 10 bases; bases outside gene matches: 5. The CDR3 consists of 13 residues. The CDR3 protein is CASSFWGLGEQFF. CDR3 nucleotide sequence: TGTGCCAGCAGTTTTTGGGGACTAGGGGAGCAGTTCTTC.

This chain joins TRBV9 and TRBJ2-2; 9 nucleotides match TRBD1. This CDR3 is built from 14 residues. Germline V lookup: CDR1 SGDLS, CDR2 YYNGEE. Trimming took 3 bases from V and 4 from J; bases not matched to a gene: 1. In DNA, the CDR3 is TGTGCCAGCAGCGGGGGACAGGGCACCGGGGAGCTGTTTTTT. This encodes CASSGGQGTGELFF.

This clone was seen once. This chain connects TRBV11-2 to TRBJ2-5; perhaps TRBD2 as D (6 bases). The CDR3 loop spans 16 amino acids. V was clipped by 5 bases and J by 0 bases, with 16 bases between them. Germline V gene lookup returns CDR1 SGHAT and CDR2 FQNNGV. CDR3: CASSPGGWLNQETQYF. CDR3 in DNA: TGTGCCAGCAGCCCCGGGGGTTGGCTTAACCAAGAGACCCAGTACTTC. The full variable domain, its missing parts supplied by reference TRBV11-2 and TRBJ2-5, is EAGVAQSPRYKIIEKRQSVAFWCNPISGHATLYWYQQILGQGPKLLIQFQNNGVVDDSQLPKDRFSAERLKGVDSTLKIQPAKLEDSAVYLCASSPGGWLNQETQYFGPGTRLLVL.

The rearrangement joins TRBV12-3 or TRBV12-4 to TRBJ1-2, with D maybe TRBD1 (5 bases). This CDR3 is 13 amino acids long. V lost 2 bases and J lost 6, with 10 bases in between. The CDR3 DNA follows: TGTGCCAGCAGTTTATACAGGTTCGATGGCTACACCTTC. Translating gives CASSLYRFDGYTF.

The chain couples TRBV7-2 to TRBJ1-5; TRBD1 aligns across 10 bases. CDR3 length equals 15 residues. Germline CDR1 is SGHTA and CDR2 is FQGNSA. V lost 5 bases and J lost 4; bases outside the gene matches: 5. The chain's CDR3 is CASSIDRGLNQPQHF. The CDR3, as DNA: TGTGCCAGCAGCATAGACAGGGGGCTGAATCAGCCCCAGCATTTT.

The chain recombines TRBV7-2 with TRBJ1-4; D not resolved. V was pared by 1 base and J by 2 bases, with 5 bases between. Looked up from germline, CDR1 is SGHTA and CDR2 is FQGNSA. This CDR3 is 14 amino acids long. For the CDR3, the DNA is TGTGCCAGCAGCTTAGGTCAGACTAATGAAAAACTGTTTTTT. Its protein product is CASSLGQTNEKLFF.

This clone was detected only once. The chain couples TRBV2 to TRBJ1-6; tentatively, D is TRBD1 (6 bases). Germline V gives CDR1 SNHLY, CDR2 FYNNEI. The CDR3 has 13 residues. V was trimmed by 6 bases and J by 8 bases, leaving 11 bases between them. The CDR3 region is CASREDSYSPLHF. DNA for the CDR3: TGTGCCAGCAGGGAGGACAGCTATTCACCCCTCCACTTT.

This CDR3 is CASALRVQPQETQYF. CDR3 nucleotides: TGTGCCAGCGCCCTCAGGGTACAACCTCAAGAGACCCAGTACTTC. The chain couples TRBV6-5 to TRBJ2-5, with a weak D call TRBD1 (5 bases). CDR3 length equals 15 residues. Germline V gives CDR1 MNHEY, CDR2 SVGAGI. Trimming left V 8 bases short and J 2 bases short, with 18 bases between.

The rearrangement links TRBV30 to TRBJ1-1; TRBD1 might be the D (5 bases). The CDR3 runs 14 residues. Trimming stripped 0 bases from V and 1 base from J, with 9 bases between. Per the germline V gene, CDR1 is GTSNPN and CDR2 is SVGIG (reference sequence). The CDR3 DNA follows: TGTGCCTGGAGTGTGTATGGGGCGAACACTGAAGCTTTCTTT. Its translation: CAWSVYGANTEAFF.

This clone was seen a handful of times. This chain links TRBV19 with TRBJ1-2, with 9 bases matching TRBD1. Germline-derived CDR1 and CDR2 are LNHDA and SQIVND (reference sequence). The CDR3 length is 17 residues. The V segment lost 4 bases and the J segment 6 bases; nucleotides outside the gene matches: 15. CDR3 sequence (DNA): TGTGCCAGTAGTACACCCACTAAGATCCGGGACAGGGATGGCTACACCTTC. Amino acids: CASSTPTKIRDRDGYTF.

The chain uses TRBV5-1 and TRBJ2-2; TRBD1 matches 7 bases. With 3 bases clipped from V and 7 bases from J, the junction kept 12 bases outside the gene matches. CDR1 and CDR2 from the germline V gene are SGHRS and YFSETQ. The CDR3 contains 16 residues. The chain's CDR3 is CASSYREGAPDGELFF. CDR3 coding DNA: TGCGCCAGCAGCTACCGTGAGGGGGCGCCTGACGGGGAGCTGTTTTTT.

This chain uses TRBV9 with TRBJ2-7, with D tentatively TRBD1 (6 bases). The CDR3 length is 14 residues. V lost 4 bases and J 4 bases, leaving 15 bases between the germline ends. Looked up from germline, CDR1 is SGDLS and CDR2 is YYNGEE. The CDR3 is CASSYQGRGYEQYF. DNA of the CDR3: TGTGCCAGCAGCTACCAGGGGCGCGGATACGAGCAGTACTTC.

In DNA, the CDR3 is TGTGCCAGCAGCTTGAGACAGGGGGTTACCTACGAGCAGTACTTC. Its protein product is CASSLRQGVTYEQYF. This chain connects TRBV5-6 to TRBJ2-7; 9 bases map to TRBD1. Germline CDR1 is SGHDT and CDR2 is YYEEEE. There are 15 residues in the CDR3. The trim removed 1 base at V and 2 bases at J, leaving 4 bases unmatched.

This rearrangement joins TRBV29-1 to TRBJ2-1; 9 bases fit TRBD1. The CDR3 covers 16 residues. Germline lookup yields CDR1 SQVTM and CDR2 ANQGSEA. V was clipped by 5 bases and J by 10 bases; unmatched bases: 18. CDR3 nucleotide sequence: TGCAGCGTTTCGCCGCAGGGACAGGGCATAACTTCGGAGCAGTTCTTC. Translated, it gives CSVSPQGQGITSEQFF.

This chain joins TRBV15 and TRBJ1-3; D is uncertain. Germline V gives CDR1 LNHNV, CDR2 YYDKDF (reference sequence). The CDR3 length is 17 residues. The ends were cut back, 3 bases at V and 0 bases at J, with 15 bases in the middle. CDR3 DNA sequence: TGTGCCACCAGCAGTGGGAGAGCTAGGCACTCTGGAAACACCATATATTTT. Translating gives CATSSGRARHSGNTIYF.

V gene TRBV12-3 or TRBV12-4 combines with J gene TRBJ2-7; 7 bases map to TRBD1. This CDR3 has 13 amino acids. The ends lost 6 bases at V and 0 bases at J; junction bases unmatched: 2. The CDR3 spells CASSRDSSYEQYF. The CDR3 nucleotides read TGTGCCAGCAGCCGGGACAGCTCCTACGAGCAGTACTTC.

The rearrangement uses TRBV2 and TRBJ1-2; D not certain. Trimming pared 4 bases from V and 4 bases from J, leaving 13 bases between. The germline V gene encodes CDR1 SNHLY and CDR2 FYNNEI. The CDR3 is 14 amino acids. The DNA for the CDR3 is TGTGCCAGCAGTGCGGAGCAGCCTATCTATGGCTACACCTTC. It encodes CASSAEQPIYGYTF.

The CDR3 is CASSFFLAGNTGELFF. In DNA form, the CDR3 reads TGTGCCAGCAGCTTTTTCCTAGCGGGGAACACCGGGGAGCTGTTTTTT. The gene calls are TRBV7-9 and TRBJ2-2, with TRBD2 matching 8 bases. V shed 3 bases and J 1 base; nucleotides not matched to a gene: 4. The CDR3 spans 16 residues. The V gene's germline CDR1 is SEHNR and CDR2 FQNEAQ (reference sequence).

The V and J genes are TRBV12-3 or TRBV12-4 and TRBJ1-5; possible D gene TRBD1, 6 bases. CDR3 length: 13 residues. The V gene lost 8 bases and the J gene lost 8 bases, with 16 bases spanning the gap. CDR3 amino acids: CASGVGAKEPQHF. CDR3 DNA sequence: TGTGCCAGCGGTGTGGGGGCGAAGGAGCCCCAGCATTTT.

The chain uses TRBV18 and TRBJ2-1, with a weak D call TRBD1 (6 bases). This CDR3 contains 14 residues. Germline CDR1 and CDR2: KGHSH and LQKENI. Trimming cost V 5 bases and J 8 bases, with 16 bases left between them. The DNA of the CDR3 is TGTGCCAGCTCATCCGAACAGGGAAACCATGAGCAGTTCTTC. Translated, it gives CASSSEQGNHEQFF. Variable domain in full (rest from reference TRBV18 and TRBJ2-1): NAGVMQNPRHLVRRRGQEARLRCSPMKGHSHVYWYRQLPEEGLKFMVYLQKENIIDESGMPKERFSAEFPKEGPSILRIQQVVRGDSAAYFCASSSEQGNHEQFFGPGTRLTVL.